These T cell receptor beta chains were read from a single sample in a study of T cell responses to AZD1222 COVID-19 vaccine. Produced via immunoSEQ multiplex PCR; TCRdb's table is partial and in-frame only. The table lists about 130,000 clones, 92% of them singletons. Sequenced here: peripheral blood, sampled 28 days after the second AZD1222 dose. Every receptor here comes from an adult who received the AZD1222 COVID-19 vaccine. Both conserved end residues are part of each CDR3. Each record gives: D gene, clone size, V gene, J gene, CDR3 protein, CDR3 DNA. The D gene is left open where the match is weak. Clone size is shown for a subset of rows, as once, few, many or a class of expanded clone.

-	-	TRBV28	TRBJ1-2	CASSVGGARNNYGYTF	TGTGCCAGCAGCGTTGGGGGGGCGCGAAACAACTATGGCTACACCTTC
-	once	TRBV5-6	TRBJ1-2	CASSLEQILNYGYTF	TGTGCCAGCAGCTTGGAACAGATACTTAACTATGGCTACACCTTC
TRBD1	-	TRBV11-3	TRBJ1-2	CASSLAPPDRAGRGYTF	TGTGCCAGCAGCTTAGCCCCCCCCGACAGGGCCGGGCGCGGCTACACCTTC
TRBD2	-	TRBV10-2	TRBJ2-2	CASSTSGVTGELFF	TGCGCCAGCAGCACTAGCGGAGTGACCGGGGAGCTGTTTTTT
-	-	TRBV5-1	TRBJ2-7	CASSSGSSYEQYF	TGCGCCAGCAGCTCCGGGAGCTCCTACGAGCAGTACTTC
-	-	TRBV28	TRBJ2-7	CASSLALGMSYEQYF	TGTGCCAGCAGTTTAGCTCTAGGTATGTCCTACGAGCAGTACTTC
-	-	TRBV6-6	TRBJ1-1	CASSSRGEETEAFF	TGTGCCAGCAGTTCCCGAGGGGAGGAGACTGAAGCTTTCTTT
-	-	TRBV18	TRBJ1-3	CASSPQGIGGNTIYF	TGTGCCAGCTCACCGCAGGGAATCGGGGGAAACACCATATATTTT
-	-	TRBV7-6	TRBJ1-1	CASSLVGGTGGGEAFF	TGTGCCAGCAGCTTAGTAGGCGGCACCGGAGGGGGTGAAGCTTTCTTT
-	-	TRBV27	TRBJ1-5	CASSYGGNQPQHF	TGTGCCAGCAGTTACGGCGGCAATCAGCCCCAGCATTTT
-	-	TRBV6-5	TRBJ2-3	CASSYSRTGRTDTQYF	TGTGCCAGCAGTTACTCCAGGACGGGAAGAACAGATACGCAGTATTTT
TRBD1	-	TRBV7-3	TRBJ2-1	CASSIGQGLGNEQFF	TGTGCCAGCAGCATTGGACAGGGCCTTGGCAATGAGCAGTTCTTC
TRBD1	once	TRBV28	TRBJ1-2	CASSPTQGALGYGYTF	TGTGCCAGCAGTCCCACACAGGGGGCGCTGGGATATGGCTACACCTTC
-	-	TRBV13	TRBJ2-1	CASRVARNNEQFF	TGTGCCAGCAGGGTGGCAAGGAACAATGAGCAGTTCTTC
TRBD1	-	TRBV5-1	TRBJ2-5	CASSPRTGGETQYF	TGCGCCAGCAGCCCGCGGACAGGGGGAGAGACCCAGTACTTC
TRBD2	-	TRBV7-2	TRBJ2-1	CASSLALAGPLEQFF	TGTGCCAGCAGCTTAGCACTAGCGGGACCTCTAGAGCAGTTCTTC
-	-	TRBV10-2	TRBJ1-5	CASAVTEGNQPQHF	TGCGCCAGTGCTGTGACAGAGGGGAATCAGCCCCAGCATTTT
TRBD2	-	TRBV9	TRBJ2-1	CASSDSGTTYNEQFF	TGTGCCAGCAGCGATAGCGGGACAACCTACAATGAGCAGTTCTTC
-	-	TRBV27	TRBJ2-7	CASSLRGVVQYF	TGTGCCAGCAGTTTAAGGGGGGTGGTACAGTACTTC
-	once	TRBV12-3/TRBV12-4	TRBJ2-2	CASSALGPGELFF	TGTGCCAGCAGTGCCCTAGGGCCTGGGGAGCTGTTTTTT
TRBD1	-	TRBV4-3	TRBJ1-1	CASSHVGQGGTEAFF	TGCGCCAGCAGCCATGTCGGACAGGGGGGCACTGAAGCTTTCTTT
-	-	TRBV7-6	TRBJ1-4	CASSLGGSADEKLFF	TGTGCCAGCAGCTTAGGGGGTTCGGCGGATGAAAAACTGTTTTTT
TRBD1	-	TRBV6-1	TRBJ1-5	CASSGRRGQSLTPSDQPQHF	TGTGCCAGCAGTGGTCGTCGGGGACAGTCCCTAACACCGAGTGATCAGCCCCAGCATTTT
-	-	TRBV4-1	TRBJ2-3	CASSQVITAGLSTDTQYF	TGCGCCAGCAGCCAAGTTATCACGGCAGGGCTTAGCACAGATACGCAGTATTTT
-	-	TRBV9	TRBJ2-7	CASILSKPLYEQYF	TGTGCCAGCATCCTTTCCAAACCCCTCTACGAGCAGTACTTC
TRBD2	-	TRBV30	TRBJ2-3	CAWSAFGRAPETQYF	TGTGCCTGGAGTGCCTTCGGGAGGGCCCCTGAAACGCAGTATTTT
TRBD2	-	TRBV7-2	TRBJ2-7	CASSSGTSVYEQYF	TGTGCCAGCAGCTCCGGGACTAGCGTCTACGAGCAGTACTTC
-	-	TRBV4-3	TRBJ1-5	CASSQDMGGQQPQHF	TGCGCCAGCAGCCAAGATATGGGGGGCCAGCAGCCCCAGCATTTT
-	-	TRBV2	TRBJ1-3	CASSAAPAGGNTIYF	TGTGCCAGCAGTGCGGCACCCGCTGGAGGAAACACCATATATTTT
-	-	TRBV7-2	TRBJ1-2	CASSFRVGSNYGYTF	TGTGCCAGCAGCTTCAGGGTCGGCAGTAACTATGGCTACACCTTC
TRBD1	few	TRBV25-1	TRBJ2-2	CASSAPPGQGVTGELFF	TGTGCCAGCAGTGCTCCCCCGGGACAGGGGGTCACCGGGGAGCTGTTTTTT
-	-	TRBV4-3	TRBJ1-2	CASSQGAQGFNYGYTF	TGCGCCAGCAGCCAAGGCGCTCAGGGATTTAACTATGGCTACACCTTC
TRBD2	-	TRBV30	TRBJ2-3	CAWSVGLAGSTDTQYF	TGTGCCTGGAGTGTAGGGCTAGCGGGAAGCACAGATACGCAGTATTTT
-	-	TRBV13	TRBJ2-5	CASSHSRDGSTQYF	TGTGCCAGCAGCCATTCCCGGGACGGGAGCACCCAGTACTTC
-	-	TRBV28	TRBJ2-1	CASSEGYEQFF	TGTGCCAGCAGCGAGGGATATGAGCAGTTCTTC